The source of this T cell receptor beta chain is a study of chemoradiotherapy in HPV16-positive cancers. Across the study: A couple of HPV16-positive patients' cells yielded candidate HPV-specific clones and common motifs. The study's findings and limits: Candidate HPV-specific clones and E7-related TCR motifs grew in tumor during treatment.

Repertoires were sampled repeatedly during chemoradiotherapy. The protocol was immunoSEQ multiplex PCR, while the TCRdb copy is restricted to in-frame clones and leaves out a portion. The sample includes more than 2,000 clones, over 65% seen only once; the top ten take just over 9%. Note on this clone: Its antigen is undetermined.

V was pared by 5 bases and J by 0 bases, with 10 bases between. The CDR3 extends over 15 amino acids. Looked up from germline, CDR1 is SGHTA and CDR2 is FQGTGA. Specimen: tumor tissue, collected from a patient who underwent chemoradiotherapy. The V gene is TRBV7-3, the J gene TRBJ2-2; D may be TRBD1 or TRBD2 (5 bases each). This receptor was identified in a human donor with HPV-associated anogenital cancer. The CDR3, as DNA: TGTGCCAGCAGCCTCGGGGCAACGAACACCGGGGAGCTGTTTTTT. Translated, it gives CASSLGATNTGELFF.